These 19 T cell receptor beta chains were all obtained from the same sample, sequenced in a study of blood T cells in healthy people across ages. Next came a second PCR, run for about 7 to 12 cycles, which used a sample-barcoded 5' primer along with a J-beta primer mix. A single record per CDR3 protein comes from TCRdb applying MiXCR to the 5' RACE reads. The sample includes some 760,000 distinct CDR3 sequences, 25% seen only once; the top ten take 9.4%. Separately, the same data were catalogued under a study of T cells of mothers and their children.

The sample consisted of blood. All receptors come from a boy aged 5-17 years in good health.

This chain connects TRBV6-5 to TRBJ2-7, with 7 nucleotides matching TRBD2. This CDR3 region has 15 residues. Germline V CDR1 and CDR2: MNHEY, SVGAGI. J was trimmed by 5 bases and V by 1 base; bases with no gene match: 8. CDR3 sequence reads: CASSYFAGAHDEQYF. The CDR3 nucleotides are TGTGCCAGCAGTTACTTTGCGGGAGCTCACGACGAGCAGTACTTC.

The chain carries TRBV12-3 or TRBV12-4 and TRBJ1-1; tentative D call: TRBD1 (5 bases). V gave up 4 bases and J gave up 5 bases, with 20 bases separating them. CDR3 length: 16 amino acids. CDR3 amino acids: CASSWGPTGGATEAFF. The CDR3 nucleotides read TGTGCCAGCAGTTGGGGACCTACGGGAGGGGCAACTGAAGCTTTCTTT.

This clonotype was seen a handful of times. This chain links TRBV7-3 with TRBJ2-5; tentatively, D is TRBD1 or TRBD2 (5 bases each). The DNA matches TRBJ2-1 better at its end, which makes the J call doubtful. CDR1 is SGHTA, CDR2 FQGTGA, per germline. This CDR3 spans 15 amino acids. The CDR3 spells CASSAKGPPGNEQFF. The CDR3 nucleotides read TGTGCCAGCAGCGCGAAGGGACCTCCGGGGAATGAGCAGTTCTTC.

This clonotype was seen only a few times. This chain joins TRBV2 and TRBJ1-2, with D possibly being TRBD1 (5 bases). Germline V gene data show CDR1 as SNHLY and CDR2 as FYNNEI. The CDR3 spans 12 residues. Trimming left V 5 bases short and J 8 bases short, with 12 bases between. CDR3 amino acids: CASSSTESGYTF. In DNA form, the CDR3 reads TGTGCCAGCAGTTCGACAGAATCGGGCTACACCTTC.

V is TRBV6-5 and J is TRBJ2-5; possible D gene TRBD1, 6 bases. The end of the DNA fits TRBJ2-7 better, so the J call may be wrong. The CDR3 contains 11 residues. In germline, CDR1 is MNHEY, CDR2 SVGAGI. The CDR3 nucleotides read TGTGCCACAGGACAGCCCTACGAGCAGTACTTC. This translates into CATGQPYEQYF.

This clonotype was seen a few times. The J gene is TRBJ2-4, the V gene TRBV7-9; 9 bases agree with TRBD1. The CDR3 runs 19 residues. With 1 base clipped from V and 2 bases from J, the junction kept 12 bases outside the gene matches. Germline-derived CDR1 and CDR2 are SEHNR and FQNEAQ (reference sequence). CDR3 sequence: CASSLEGGQGKRSKNIQYF. CDR3 bases: TGTGCCAGCAGCTTAGAGGGCGGACAGGGGAAGAGGTCCAAAAACATTCAGTACTTC.

The V call is TRBV29-1, the J call TRBJ2-4; no firm D call. The CDR3 loop spans 11 amino acids. Germline CDR1 and CDR2: SQVTM and ANQGSEA. V lost 2 bases and J 9 bases, leaving 8 bases between the germline ends. The CDR3 loop is CSVEQSSIQYF. In DNA form, the CDR3 reads TGCAGCGTTGAACAGTCTAGCATTCAGTACTTC.

This clonotype was found a few times. The J gene is TRBJ2-1, the V gene TRBV9; TRBD1 matches at 8 bases. The length of the CDR3 is 17 residues. V trimming: 0 bases; J trimming: 5 bases; junction bases outside the gene matches: 10. Germline V gives CDR1 SGDLS, CDR2 YYNGEE. The DNA for the CDR3 is TGTGCCAGCAGCGTAGACCCCAGGGGGCGTCTCCACAATGAGCAGTTCTTC. Its protein is CASSVDPRGRLHNEQFF.

This clonotype was observed a handful of times. The V gene is TRBV24-1, the J gene TRBJ2-2; 8 bases are shared with TRBD1. With V trimmed by 4 bases and J by 2 bases, 5 bases remained unmatched. The CDR3 has 16 residues. The germline V gene encodes CDR1 KGHDR and CDR2 SFDVKD. CDR3 region: CATSEETGDNTGELFF. The CDR3 region has the DNA TGTGCCACCAGTGAAGAGACAGGGGATAACACCGGGGAGCTGTTTTTT.

V gene TRBV7-2 combines with J gene TRBJ1-3; possibly TRBD1 for D (5 bases). The V and J ends lost 5 bases and 8 bases respectively, with 16 bases between them. Germline assignment: CDR1 SGHTA and CDR2 FQGNSA. The CDR3 contains 14 residues. The CDR3 coding sequence is TGTGCCAGCAGCGCTCAGGGCGGGGCAGACACCATATATTTT. Its translation is CASSAQGGADTIYF.

V and J are TRBV5-1 and TRBJ2-7; maybe TRBD2 (5 bases). The germline V and J ends were trimmed by 0 bases and 6 bases, with 16 bases remaining between them. Per germline, CDR1 SGHRS and CDR2 YFSETQ. The CDR3 sequence is 15 residues long. CDR3 protein: CASSLEREGRVEQYF. The CDR3 region has the DNA TGCGCCAGCAGCTTGGAGCGTGAAGGGCGGGTCGAGCAGTACTTC.

The chain joins TRBV4-1 to TRBJ2-5; D assignment may be TRBD1 or TRBD2 (5 bases each). The tail of the sequence fits TRBJ2-1 better, so the J call may be wrong. CDR1 is MGHRA and CDR2 is YSYEKL in the germline V gene. CDR3 length: 17 residues. In DNA form, the CDR3 reads TGCGCCAGCAGCCGAGGTTCGGGGACCTGGGCGATGGGGAGGCAGTTCTTC. Translation: CASSRGSGTWAMGRQFF.

The V call is TRBV13, the J call TRBJ2-1; 8 bases line up with TRBD1. Matching the DNA end better, TRBJ2-7 makes the J call doubtful. Germline assignment: CDR1 PRHDT and CDR2 FYEKMQ (reference sequence). The CDR3 spans 14 residues. The CDR3 region is CASSFTGGQYEQYF. The CDR3 DNA sequence: TGTGCCAGCAGCTTCACAGGGGGTCAATACGAGCAGTACTTC.

This clonotype appeared a few times. Here the CDR3 reads CASSQDYNSPLHF. The DNA for the CDR3 is TGTGCCAGCAGCCAAGACTATAATTCACCCCTCCACTTT. This chain connects TRBV3-1 to TRBJ1-6; D is ambiguous. Germline CDR1 and CDR2: LGHDT and YNNKEL (reference sequence). The CDR3 is 13 residues long. V dropped 0 bases and J dropped 3 bases, with 0 bases sitting between them.

This clonotype was seen at least ten times. This chain links TRBV29-1 with TRBJ1-1; a possible D gene is TRBD1 (6 bases). CDR1 is SQVTM, CDR2 ANQGSEA, per germline. Trimming pared 3 bases from V and 4 bases from J, leaving 12 bases between. CDR3 length equals 13 residues. DNA of the CDR3: TGCAGCGTTGAGTCGTCCAGGGGCACTGAAGCTTTCTTT. Residues: CSVESSRGTEAFF.

This clonotype was detected a few times. The DNA for the CDR3 is TGCAGCGCCCAAGGGGGCGCGAACACTGAAGCTTTCTTT. Translation gives CSAQGGANTEAFF. The rearrangement uses TRBV29-1 and TRBJ1-1, with TRBD1 matching over 7 bases. CDR3 length: 13 amino acids. From germline, CDR1 is SQVTM and CDR2 ANQGSEA. The V and J ends lost 7 bases and 1 base, in that order; junction bases with no gene match: 6.

The rearrangement joins TRBV12-3 or TRBV12-4 to TRBJ2-7; the D gene is possibly TRBD1 (6 bases). V gave up 3 bases and J gave up 4 bases, with 13 bases separating them. The CDR3 runs 14 residues. The DNA of the CDR3 is TGTGCCAGCAGTTTGGGGGCAGGAAGGTACGAGCAGTACTTC. This gives the protein CASSLGAGRYEQYF.

J is TRBJ1-5 and V is TRBV20-1, with no clear D. Germline loops: CDR1 DFQATT, CDR2 SNEGSKA (reference sequence). V was clipped by 0 bases and J by 11 bases, with 8 bases between them. The CDR3 is 11 amino acids. The CDR3 DNA follows: TGCAGTGCTAGAGATCCGCCTTCCCAGCATTTT. Amino acids: CSARDPPSQHF.

This clonotype was picked up a small number of times. This rearrangement joins TRBV27 to TRBJ1-1, with D unresolved. Germline V gives CDR1 MNHEY, CDR2 SMNVEV (reference sequence). Trimming pared 2 bases from V and 0 bases from J, leaving 7 bases between. The CDR3 runs to 14 residues. The CDR3 loop is CASSLDPLNTEAFF. The CDR3 region has the DNA TGTGCCAGCAGTTTAGACCCCTTGAACACTGAAGCTTTCTTT.